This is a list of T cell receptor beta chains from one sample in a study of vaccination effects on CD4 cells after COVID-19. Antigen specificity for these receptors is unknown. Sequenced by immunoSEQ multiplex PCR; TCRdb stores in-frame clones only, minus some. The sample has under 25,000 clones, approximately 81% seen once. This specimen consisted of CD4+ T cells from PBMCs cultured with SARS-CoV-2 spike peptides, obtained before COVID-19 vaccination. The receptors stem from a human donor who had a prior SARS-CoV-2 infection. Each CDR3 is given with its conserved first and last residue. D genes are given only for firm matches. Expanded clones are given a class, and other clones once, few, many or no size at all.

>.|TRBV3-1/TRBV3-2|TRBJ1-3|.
TGTGCCAGCAGCCAAAGAGCGGCCTTATCGGGAAACACCATATATTTT
CASSQRAALSGNTIYF
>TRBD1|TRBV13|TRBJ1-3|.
TGTGCCAGCAGCCCTAATACGGGACAGACACCTGGAAACACCATATATTTT
CASSPNTGQTPGNTIYF
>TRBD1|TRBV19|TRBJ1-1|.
TGTGCCAGTAACAAACAGGGGTTGATGAACACTGAAGCTTTCTTT
CASNKQGLMNTEAFF
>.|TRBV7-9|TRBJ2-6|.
TGTGCCAGCAGCTTACTTGGGGGGTCCGGGGCCAACGTCCTGACTTTC
CASSLLGGSGANVLTF
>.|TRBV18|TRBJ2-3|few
TGTGCCAGCTCACCACCGGGTGATACGCAGTATTTT
CASSPPGDTQYF
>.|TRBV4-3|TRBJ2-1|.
TGCGCCAGCAGCCAAGATAGAGGCTACAATGAGCAGTTCTTC
CASSQDRGYNEQFF
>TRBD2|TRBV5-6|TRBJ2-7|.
TGTGCCAGCAGCTTCCCCGCGTATAGCGGGGTCTCCTACGAGCAGTACTTC
CASSFPAYSGVSYEQYF
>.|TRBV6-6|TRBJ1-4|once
TGTGCCAGCAGTTACGCCCCTAATGAAAAACTGTTTTTT
CASSYAPNEKLFF
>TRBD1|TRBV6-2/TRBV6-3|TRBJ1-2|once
TGTGCCAGCAGTTCCACAGGGGACTATGGCTACACCTTC
CASSSTGDYGYTF
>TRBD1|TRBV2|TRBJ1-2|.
TGTGCCAGCTCCAGGGACAGGGTTTATGGTGGCTACACCTTC
CASSRDRVYGGYTF
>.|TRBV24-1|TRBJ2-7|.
TGTGCCACCAGTGACCCTACAAGGGACTACGAGCAGTACTTC
CATSDPTRDYEQYF
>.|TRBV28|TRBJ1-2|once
TGTGCCAGCAACGGGGGGCAGCAGTATGGCTACACCTTC
CASNGGQQYGYTF
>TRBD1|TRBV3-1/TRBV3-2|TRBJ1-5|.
TGTGCCAGCAGCCATAGTTCAGGGGGTTCGGGCAATCAGCCCCAGCATTTT
CASSHSSGGSGNQPQHF
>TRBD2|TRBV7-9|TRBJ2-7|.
TGTGCCAGCAGCCGGACAGGACTAGCGGGAACCGAGCAGTACTTC
CASSRTGLAGTEQYF
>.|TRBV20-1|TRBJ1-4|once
TGCAGTGCTAGTCCGGGAGGGGACCATGAAAAACTGTTTTTT
CSASPGGDHEKLFF
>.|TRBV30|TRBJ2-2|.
TGTGCCTGGAGTGTAGTACTAGCCGGGGAGCTGTTTTTT
CAWSVVLAGELFF
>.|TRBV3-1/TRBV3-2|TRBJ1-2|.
TGTGCCAGCAGACCGACGGGTAACTATGGCTACACCTTC
CASRPTGNYGYTF
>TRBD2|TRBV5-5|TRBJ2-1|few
TGTGCCAGCACAGCGGGACTAGCGACGTACAATGAGCAGTTCTTC
CASTAGLATYNEQFF
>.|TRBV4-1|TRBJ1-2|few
TGCGCCAGCAGCCAAGAAGACTTGCTGCCGGGAGGATATGGCTACACCTTC
CASSQEDLLPGGYGYTF
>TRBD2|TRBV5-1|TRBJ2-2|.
TGCGCCAGCAGCTTGGCTAGCGGTTACACCGGGGAGCTGTTTTTT
CASSLASGYTGELFF
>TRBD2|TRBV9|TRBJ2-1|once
TGTGCCAGCAACAGCGGGAGAGTAGGAAATGAGCAGTTCTTC
CASNSGRVGNEQFF
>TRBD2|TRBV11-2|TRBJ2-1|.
TGTGCCAGCAGCTCCCCGAGGGGGGTAGCGGGAGCAGGTAATGAGCAGTTCTTC
CASSSPRGVAGAGNEQFF
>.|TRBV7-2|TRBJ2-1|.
TGTGCCAGCAGCTGGAGACGTCTAATTTCCTACAATGAGCAGTTCTTC
CASSWRRLISYNEQFF
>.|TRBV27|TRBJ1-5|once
TGTGCCAGCAGTGTTTCACGGGGGAATCAGCCCCAGCATTTT
CASSVSRGNQPQHF
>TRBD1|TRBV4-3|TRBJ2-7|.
TGCGCCAGCAGCCAACGGACAGGGGACGAGCAGTACTTC
CASSQRTGDEQYF
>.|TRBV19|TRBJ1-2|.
TGTGCCAGTAGAAGGGGCCAAGGGACTTACTATGGCTACACCTTC
CASRRGQGTYYGYTF
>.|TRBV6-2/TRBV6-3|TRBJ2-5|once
TGTGCCAGCAGTTACTGGCAGGGTGAGACCCAGTACTTC
CASSYWQGETQYF
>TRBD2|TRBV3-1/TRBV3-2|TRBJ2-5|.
TGTGCCAGCAGCCAAGGGGATAGCGGGGCCCAAGAGACCCAGTACTTC
CASSQGDSGAQETQYF
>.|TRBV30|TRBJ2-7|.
TGTGCCTGGAGTGATTACAGACAGACGGAGCAGTACTTC
CAWSDYRQTEQYF
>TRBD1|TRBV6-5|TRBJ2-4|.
TGTGCCAGCAGTTACTCGGGGGGACAGGGCCAAAACATTCAGTACTTC
CASSYSGGQGQNIQYF
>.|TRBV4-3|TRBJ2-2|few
TGCGCCAGCAGCCAAGTTTTATCGAACACCGGGGAGCTGTTTTTT
CASSQVLSNTGELFF